Below, one T cell receptor beta chain is given with its context. What it binds is unknown. This entry belongs to a study of shared clonotypes between healthy human individuals. The study, taken as a whole, reports: It was the few donors that limited the genetic and exposure-history diversity represented.

Sequencing was at deep level. Every subset had its genomic DNA shared out evenly among several immunoSEQ plates. The repertoire was sequenced with immunoSEQ multiplex PCR; TCRdb's copy has only in-frame clones and lacks some. The sample lists 450,000 to 500,000 clones, 70% to 80% occurring once. Specimen: PBMCs. This TCR came from a middle-aged woman in good health. Some clones in this sample may be carry-over from other donors' samples.

The CDR3 is CASSLFAIDRSNQPQHF. The CDR3 DNA is TGTGCCAGCTCACTGTTCGCGATAGACAGGAGCAATCAGCCCCAGCATTTT. V gene TRBV18 combines with J gene TRBJ1-5, with D tentatively TRBD1 (6 bases). Germline CDR1 is KGHSH and CDR2 is LQKENI. V gave up 4 bases and J gave up 1 base, with 17 bases separating them. The CDR3 totals 17 residues. The whole variable domain, remainder taken from reference TRBV18 and TRBJ1-5, is NAGVMQNPRHLVRRRGQEARLRCSPMKGHSHVYWYRQLPEEGLKFMVYLQKENIIDESGMPKERFSAEFPKEGPSILRIQQVVRGDSAAYFCASSLFAIDRSNQPQHFGDGTRLSIL.